This T cell receptor (beta chain) is from a study of blood T cell repertoires in COVID-19. Overall study context: Material from acute and convalescent COVID-19 was sourced from the United States, Italy and Spain. In each case, the material was cDNA or gDNA derived from T cells, B-cell-depleted T cells, or PBMCs.

Original processing notes: Reference gene primers were amplified, and this amplification served to estimate nucleated cell counts. Clones were sequenced by immunoSEQ multiplex PCR, and TCRdb holds only the in-frame ones, with some missing. The D gene and trimming were derived from the DNA, and the V and J assignments and clone size from that table. The table has 15,000 to 20,000 clones, approximately 84% seen once. The CDR3 consists of 13 residues. V lost 9 bases and J lost 6, with 17 bases in between. CDR1 is SGHTA and CDR2 is FQGTGA in the germline V gene. A few counts support this clone. The specimen sequenced was peripheral blood. This chain links TRBV7-3 with TRBJ1-2; no clear D gene. The clonotype comes from a human donor in a cohort sampled during active COVID-19. Here the CDR3 reads CASSTPGGHGYTF. The CDR3 DNA is TGTGCCAGTTCGACCCCCGGAGGGCATGGCTACACCTTC.